Only a few counts were recorded for the clone carrying this T cell receptor beta chain. Its antigen is unidentified. Losses at the gene ends were 3 bases for V and 4 bases for J; bases not matched to a gene: 25. This CDR3 comprises 22 residues. Germline values: CDR1 GTSNPN, CDR2 SVGIG (reference sequence). Time point: persistent/refractory GD, antithyroid drugs over 5 years with positive TRAb. Making the TCR library involved RNA that had been extracted from PBMCs. The source of the patients was an endocrinology department in Xi'an, China. This sample was included in a study of regulatory T cells in long-lasting Graves disease. About the research overall: It was over 5 years of antithyroid drugs, with positive TSH receptor antibodies, that meant persistent Graves' disease.

Whole-study results and caveats: Persistent disease exhibited a predilection for TRBV28, TRBJ1-2 and TRBJ2-5.

TCR beta libraries were built with iRepertoire HTBI primers and Arm-PCR of CDR3 regions. TCRdb independently ran MiXCR on the multiplex PCR reads; one entry per CDR3 protein. The sample has about 660,000 distinct CDR3 sequences, 30% seen once. This receptor was taken from a female donor with Graves disease. The specimen comprised peripheral blood mononuclear cells (PBMCs), sampled when the disease was refractory, from a patient treated with antithyroid drugs. This chain joins TRBV30 and TRBJ2-6, with 9 bases fitting TRBD2. As DNA, the CDR3 is TGTGCCTGGAGGACACCCCAAGGGGCTAGCGGGAATCTTTGGGGAGGGGCCAACGTCCTGACTTTC. Amino acids: CAWRTPQGASGNLWGGANVLTF.